This T cell receptor (beta chain) was recorded in a study of OX40 agonist ivuxolimab in advanced cancers. Notes on the study in general: Those patients achieving a partial response at 0.1-3.0 mg/kg showed among the lowest clonal expansion. By week 6 at 0.1 to 3.0 mg/kg, blood CD4+ and CD8+ T cells had expanded clonally.

The CDR3 sequence is 11 residues long. Trimming left V 6 bases short and J 1 base short, with 6 bases between. CDR1 and CDR2 (germline): DFQATT, SNEGSKA (reference sequence). A note on this clone: Its antigen is currently unknown.

At cycle 4 day 1, cycle 7 day 1, and baseline, blood was sampled. TCRdb keeps only in-frame clones here, not all; method: immunoSEQ multiplex PCR. The data hold tens of thousands of clones, with roughly nine tenths observed a single time. The clonotype was recovered from an adult with an advanced solid tumor such as melanoma, head and neck, liver or kidney cancer. Sequencing was performed on CD4+ or CD8+ T cells sorted from blood, taken in a trial of the OX40 agonist ivuxolimab. The rearrangement uses TRBV20-1 and TRBJ2-5, with D uncertain. The DNA of the CDR3 is TGCAGTGCCCCTCCCCAAGAGACCCAGTACTTC. Translating gives CSAPPQETQYF.